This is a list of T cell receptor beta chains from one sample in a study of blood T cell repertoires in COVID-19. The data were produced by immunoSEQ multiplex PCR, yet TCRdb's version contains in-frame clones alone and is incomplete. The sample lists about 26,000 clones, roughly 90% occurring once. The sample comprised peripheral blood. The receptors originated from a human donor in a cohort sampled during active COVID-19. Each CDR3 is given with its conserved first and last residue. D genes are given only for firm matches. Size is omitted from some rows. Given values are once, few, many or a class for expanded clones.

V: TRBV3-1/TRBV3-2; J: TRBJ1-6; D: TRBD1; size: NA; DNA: TGTGCCAGCAGCCCGACAGGGAACAATTCACCCCTCCACTTT; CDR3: CASSPTGNNSPLHF
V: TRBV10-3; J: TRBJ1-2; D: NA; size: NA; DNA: TGTGCCATCATTGAGGGACACACCACTCAGTCGGGTGGCTACACCTTC; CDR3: CAIIEGHTTQSGGYTF
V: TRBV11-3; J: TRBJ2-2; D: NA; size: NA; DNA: TGTGCCAGCAGCTCAAGACAGGGACTCGGGGAGCTGTTTTTT; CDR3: CASSSRQGLGELFF
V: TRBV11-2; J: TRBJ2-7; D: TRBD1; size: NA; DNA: TGTGCCAGCAGCTCCCGCGGGACAGGAGCCTACGAGCAGTACTTC; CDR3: CASSSRGTGAYEQYF
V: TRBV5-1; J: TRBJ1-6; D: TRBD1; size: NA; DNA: TGCGCCAGCAGCCCGGGGACAGCAGGGAGTTTGAGTTCACCCCTCCACTTT; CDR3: CASSPGTAGSLSSPLHF
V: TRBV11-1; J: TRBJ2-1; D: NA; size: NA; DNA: TGTGCCAGCAGCCCGTCTAGGAGGACTACCTACAATGAGCAGTTCTTC; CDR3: CASSPSRRTTYNEQFF
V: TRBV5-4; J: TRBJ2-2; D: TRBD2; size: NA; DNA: TGTGCCAGCAGCTTGGGCGGGGGGACGAACACCGGGGAGCTGTTTTTT; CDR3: CASSLGGGTNTGELFF
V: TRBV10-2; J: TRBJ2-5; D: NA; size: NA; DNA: TGCGCCAGCAGTGACGGGAGCCTCCAAGAGACCCAGTACTTC; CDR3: CASSDGSLQETQYF
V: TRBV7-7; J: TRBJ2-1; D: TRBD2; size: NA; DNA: TGTGCCAGCAGCCCGGGGGGGGATGAGCAGTTCTTC; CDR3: CASSPGGDEQFF
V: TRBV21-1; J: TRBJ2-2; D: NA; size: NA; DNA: TGTGCCAGCAGTCGGACTAGCGGGGGGAAATTCGCCGGGGAGCTGTTTTTT; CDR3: CASSRTSGGKFAGELFF
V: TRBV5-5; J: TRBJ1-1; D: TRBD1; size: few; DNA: TGTGCCAGCAGGGACAGGGCCGAGAACACTGAAGCTTTCTTT; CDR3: CASRDRAENTEAFF
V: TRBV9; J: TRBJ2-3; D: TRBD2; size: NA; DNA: TGTGCCAGCAGCGTAGGGGTCGGGGAGGGGGATACGCAGTATTTT; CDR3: CASSVGVGEGDTQYF
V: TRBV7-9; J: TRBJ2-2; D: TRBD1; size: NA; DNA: TGTGCCAGCAGCCCCACCCCCGGGACAGGGCACACCGGGGAGCTGTTTTTT; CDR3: CASSPTPGTGHTGELFF
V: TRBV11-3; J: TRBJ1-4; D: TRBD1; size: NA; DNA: TGTGCCAGCAGCCGTCGGACAGGGTGTTTTTTCTTCAGGAATGAAAAACTGTTTTTT; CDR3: CASSRRTGCFFFRNEKLFF
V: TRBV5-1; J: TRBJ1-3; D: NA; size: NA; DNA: TGCGCCAGCAGCTTATCAGGAGGACCCGGAAACACCATATATTTT; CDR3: CASSLSGGPGNTIYF
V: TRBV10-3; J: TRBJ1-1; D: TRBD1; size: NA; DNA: TGTGCCAGCCGACAGGGGAACACTGAAGCTTTCTTT; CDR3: CASRQGNTEAFF
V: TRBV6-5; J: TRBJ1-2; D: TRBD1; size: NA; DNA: TGTGCCAGCAGTTACTCGGGGACAGGGGAAAACTATGGCTACACCTTC; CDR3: CASSYSGTGENYGYTF
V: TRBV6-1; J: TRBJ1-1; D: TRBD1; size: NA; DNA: TGTGCCAGCAGTGATTGGGCAGGGGGCCGGTTGACTGAAGCTTTCTTT; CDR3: CASSDWAGGRLTEAFF
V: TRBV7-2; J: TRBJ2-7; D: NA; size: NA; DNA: TGTGCCAGCAGCTTATATGGGACTGCCTACGAGCAGTACTTC; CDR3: CASSLYGTAYEQYF
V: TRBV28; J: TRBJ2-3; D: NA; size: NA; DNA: TGTGCCAGCAGTTTGACCGGGACTAGCACAGATACGCAGTATTTT; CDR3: CASSLTGTSTDTQYF
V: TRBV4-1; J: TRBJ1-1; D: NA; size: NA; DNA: TGCGCCAGCAGCCCCGCCCGCACAGTTATGAACACTGAAGCTTTCTTT; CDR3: CASSPARTVMNTEAFF
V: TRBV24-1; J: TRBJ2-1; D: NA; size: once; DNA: TGTGCCACCAGCGCGGGCCGTGGGGGGGCTTACAATGAGCAGTTCTTC; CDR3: CATSAGRGGAYNEQFF
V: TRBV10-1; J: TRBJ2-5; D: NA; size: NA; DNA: TGCGCCAGCAGTGAGTCGACGGGGGGCTGGGAGACCCAGTACTTC; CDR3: CASSESTGGWETQYF
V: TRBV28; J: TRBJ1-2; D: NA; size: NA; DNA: TGTGCCAGCAGTCCGTCTCCACAGAACTATGGCTACACCTTC; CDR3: CASSPSPQNYGYTF
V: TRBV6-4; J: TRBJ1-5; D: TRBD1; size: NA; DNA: TGTGCCAGCTCAGAGGCAGGGGGTGCGCAGCCCCAGCATTTT; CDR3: CASSEAGGAQPQHF
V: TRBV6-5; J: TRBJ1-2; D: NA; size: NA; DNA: TGTGCCGTGGGGCGGGGGCTTGATTTTGGCTACACCTTC; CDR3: CAVGRGLDFGYTF
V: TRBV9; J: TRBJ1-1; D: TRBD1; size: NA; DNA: TGTGCCAGCAGCGTAGGGGACAGGCGGAACACTGAAGCTTTCTTT; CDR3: CASSVGDRRNTEAFF
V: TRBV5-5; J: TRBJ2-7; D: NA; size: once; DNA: TGTGCCAGCAGCTGGGACAACTACGAGCAGTACTTC; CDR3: CASSWDNYEQYF
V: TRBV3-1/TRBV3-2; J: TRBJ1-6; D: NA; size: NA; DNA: TGTGCCAGCAGCCCATCGGGTAATTCACCCCTCCACTTT; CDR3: CASSPSGNSPLHF
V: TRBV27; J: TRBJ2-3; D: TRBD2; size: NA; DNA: TGTGCCAGCAGTTTCAGACTAGCGGGGGGGTTGGGGACAGATACGCAGTATTTT; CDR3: CASSFRLAGGLGTDTQYF
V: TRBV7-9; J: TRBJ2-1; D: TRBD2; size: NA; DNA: TGTGCCAGCAGCCCCCTAGCGGGGTATGGGGGCTACAATGAGCAGTTCTTC; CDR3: CASSPLAGYGGYNEQFF
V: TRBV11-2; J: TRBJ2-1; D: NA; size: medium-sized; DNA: TGTGCCAGCAGCTTAGATGGCCCCAGCGTTGGCTACAATGAGCAGTTCTTC; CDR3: CASSLDGPSVGYNEQFF
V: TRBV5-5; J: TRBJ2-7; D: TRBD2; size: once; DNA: TGTGCCAGCAGCGTCGCTGAGCGGGGGTTCTCCTACGAGCAGTACTTC; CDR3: CASSVAERGFSYEQYF
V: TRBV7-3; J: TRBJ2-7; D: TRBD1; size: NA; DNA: TGTGCCAGCAGCTCGCCCGGGACAGGTACCTACGAGCAGTACTTC; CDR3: CASSSPGTGTYEQYF
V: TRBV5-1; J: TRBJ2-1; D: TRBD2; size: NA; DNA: TGCGCCAGCAGCTTCCTCGGGGGGGCCTACAATGAGCAGTTCTTC; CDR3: CASSFLGGAYNEQFF
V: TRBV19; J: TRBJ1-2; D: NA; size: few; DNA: TGTGCCAGTAGATACAGGGTAAACTATGGCTACACCTTC; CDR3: CASRYRVNYGYTF
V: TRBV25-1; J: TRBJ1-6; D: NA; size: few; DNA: TGTGCCAGCAGTGAATACAGGGCGGGAAATTCACCCCTCCACTTT; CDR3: CASSEYRAGNSPLHF
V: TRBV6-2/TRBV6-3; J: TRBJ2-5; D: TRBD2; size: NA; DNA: TGTGCCAGCAGTTACGGACTAGCTATGGAGACCCAGTACTTC; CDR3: CASSYGLAMETQYF
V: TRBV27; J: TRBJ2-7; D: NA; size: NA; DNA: TGTGCCAGCAGCCGGGCGGGGAGTGGATCCTACGAGCAGTACTTC; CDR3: CASSRAGSGSYEQYF
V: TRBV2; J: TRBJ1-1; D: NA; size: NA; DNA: TGTGCCAGCAGTTTTGGGAGGAGGGACACTGAAGCTTTCTTT; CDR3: CASSFGRRDTEAFF
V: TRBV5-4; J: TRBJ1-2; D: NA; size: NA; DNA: TGTGCCAGCAGACTACCTAGGGAGACCAACTATGGCTACACCTTC; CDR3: CASRLPRETNYGYTF